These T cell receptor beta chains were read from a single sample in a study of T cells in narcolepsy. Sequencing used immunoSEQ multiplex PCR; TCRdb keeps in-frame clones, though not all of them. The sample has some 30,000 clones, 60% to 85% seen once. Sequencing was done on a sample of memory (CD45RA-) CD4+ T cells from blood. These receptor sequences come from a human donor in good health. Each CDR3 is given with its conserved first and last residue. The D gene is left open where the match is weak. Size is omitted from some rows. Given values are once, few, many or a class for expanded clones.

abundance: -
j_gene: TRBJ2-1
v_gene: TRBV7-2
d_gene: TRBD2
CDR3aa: CASSYRPTSGSYGEQFF
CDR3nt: TGTGCCAGCAGCTATCGGCCCACTAGCGGGAGTTACGGTGAGCAGTTCTTC

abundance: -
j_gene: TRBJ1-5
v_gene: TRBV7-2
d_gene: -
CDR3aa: CASSLGRQNNQPQHF
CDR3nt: TGTGCCAGCAGCTTAGGTCGTCAGAACAATCAGCCCCAGCATTTT

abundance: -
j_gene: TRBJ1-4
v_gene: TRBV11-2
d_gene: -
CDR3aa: CASSLAGTVATNEKLFF
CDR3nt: TGTGCCAGCAGCCTCGCCGGGACGGTTGCAACTAATGAAAAACTGTTTTTT

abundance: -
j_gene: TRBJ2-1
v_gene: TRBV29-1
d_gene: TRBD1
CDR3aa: CSAGQVEQFF
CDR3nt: TGCAGCGCTGGACAGGTCGAGCAGTTCTTC

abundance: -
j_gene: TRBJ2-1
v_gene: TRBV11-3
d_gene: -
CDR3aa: CASSLEADFTYNEQFF
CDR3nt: TGTGCCAGCAGCTTAGAGGCGGACTTTACCTACAATGAGCAGTTCTTC

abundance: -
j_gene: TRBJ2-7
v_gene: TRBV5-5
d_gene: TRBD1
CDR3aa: CASSLEPGGPYEQYF
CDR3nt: TGTGCCAGCAGCTTGGAGCCAGGGGGCCCCTACGAGCAGTACTTC

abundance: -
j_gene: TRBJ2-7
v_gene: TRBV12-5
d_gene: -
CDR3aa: CASGLDPDLREQYF
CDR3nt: TGTGCTAGTGGTTTGGACCCCGACCTCCGCGAGCAGTACTTC

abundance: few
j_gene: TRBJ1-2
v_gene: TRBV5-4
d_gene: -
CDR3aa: CASSLDRESHGYTF
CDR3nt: TGTGCCAGCAGCTTGGACAGGGAATCCCATGGCTACACCTTC

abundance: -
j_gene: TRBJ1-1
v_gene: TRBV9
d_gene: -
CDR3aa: CASSVAGRVDTEAFF
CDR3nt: TGTGCCAGCAGCGTAGCCGGCAGGGTGGACACTGAAGCTTTCTTT

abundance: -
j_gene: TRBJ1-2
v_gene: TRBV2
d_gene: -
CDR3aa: CASSLIGGLNYGYTF
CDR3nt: TGTGCCAGCAGTCTAATCGGAGGGCTCAACTATGGCTACACCTTC

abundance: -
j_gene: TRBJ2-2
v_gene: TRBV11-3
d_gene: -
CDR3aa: CASSLAGAGTGELFF
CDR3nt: TGTGCCAGCAGCTTAGCGGGAGCGGGTACCGGGGAGCTGTTTTTT

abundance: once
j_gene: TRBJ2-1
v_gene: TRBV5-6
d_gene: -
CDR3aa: CASSLGFRSSYNEQFF
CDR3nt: TGTGCCAGCAGCTTGGGGTTCCGATCCTCCTACAATGAGCAGTTCTTC

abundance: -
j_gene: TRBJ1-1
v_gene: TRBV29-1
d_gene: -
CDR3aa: CSVEAERSAFF
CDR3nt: TGCAGCGTTGAAGCGGAAAGGTCAGCTTTCTTT

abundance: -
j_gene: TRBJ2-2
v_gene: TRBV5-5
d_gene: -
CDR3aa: CASSLVGNTGELFF
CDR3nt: TGTGCCAGCAGCTTGGTCGGCAACACCGGGGAGCTGTTTTTT

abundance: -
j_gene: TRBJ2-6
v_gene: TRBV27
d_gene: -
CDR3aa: CASSLTSSGANVLTF
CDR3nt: TGTGCCAGCAGTTTGACTAGCTCTGGGGCCAACGTCCTGACTTTC

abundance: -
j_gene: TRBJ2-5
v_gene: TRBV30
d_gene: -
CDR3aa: CAWSVGQETQYF
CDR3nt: TGTGCCTGGAGTGTAGGGCAAGAGACCCAGTACTTC

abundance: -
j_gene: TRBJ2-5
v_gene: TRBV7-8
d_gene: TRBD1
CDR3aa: CASSKTGVQETQYF
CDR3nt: TGTGCCAGCAGCAAGACAGGGGTGCAAGAGACCCAGTACTTC

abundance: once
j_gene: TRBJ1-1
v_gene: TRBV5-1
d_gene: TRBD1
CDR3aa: CASSLGQGQAEAFF
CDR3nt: TGCGCCAGCAGCTTGGGACAGGGACAGGCTGAAGCTTTCTTT

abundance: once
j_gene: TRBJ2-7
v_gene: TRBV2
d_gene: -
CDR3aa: CASRSGRGSYEQYF
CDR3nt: TGTGCCAGCCGTTCGGGTAGAGGTAGCTACGAGCAGTACTTC

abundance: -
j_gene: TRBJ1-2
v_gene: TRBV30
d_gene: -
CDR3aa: CASVGGSEGYTF
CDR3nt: TGTGCCTCAGTTGGGGGGTCAGAAGGCTACACCTTC

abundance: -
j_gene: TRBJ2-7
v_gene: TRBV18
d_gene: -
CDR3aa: CASSPTQTQSSYEQYF
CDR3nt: TGTGCCAGCTCACCCACCCAGACTCAAAGCTCCTACGAGCAGTACTTC

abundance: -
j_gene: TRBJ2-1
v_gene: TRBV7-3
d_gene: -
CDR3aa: CASSLFPDSYNEQFF
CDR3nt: TGTGCCAGCAGCTTATTCCCAGACTCCTACAATGAGCAGTTCTTC

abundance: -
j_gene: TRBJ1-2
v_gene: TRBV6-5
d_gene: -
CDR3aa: CASSPGVGGRDGYTF
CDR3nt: TGTGCCAGCAGCCCTGGCGTGGGGGGGCGGGATGGCTACACCTTC

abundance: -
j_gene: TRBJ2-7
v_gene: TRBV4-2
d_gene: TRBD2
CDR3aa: CASSQLPPGLAGGLTYEQYF
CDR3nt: TGTGCCAGCAGCCAACTCCCGCCGGGACTAGCGGGAGGGCTCACCTACGAGCAGTACTTC

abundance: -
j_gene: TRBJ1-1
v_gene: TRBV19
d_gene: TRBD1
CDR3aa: CASSRPGRTGAEAFF
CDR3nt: TGTGCCAGTAGTCGTCCCGGCCGGACAGGAGCCGAAGCTTTCTTT

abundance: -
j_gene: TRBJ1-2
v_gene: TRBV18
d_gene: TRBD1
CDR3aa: CASSSRDRGHGYTF
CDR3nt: TGTGCCAGCTCATCCCGGGACAGGGGACATGGCTACACCTTC

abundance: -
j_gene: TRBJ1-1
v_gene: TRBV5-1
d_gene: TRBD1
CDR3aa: CASSVGQLNTEAFF
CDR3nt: TGCGCCAGCAGCGTGGGACAGTTGAACACTGAAGCTTTCTTT

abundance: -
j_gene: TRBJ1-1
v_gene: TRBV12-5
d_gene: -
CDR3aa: CASGLDWTANTEAFF
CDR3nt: TGTGCTAGTGGTTTGGATTGGACAGCGAACACTGAAGCTTTCTTT

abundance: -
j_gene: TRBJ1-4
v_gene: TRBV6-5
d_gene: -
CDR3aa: CASSRTDTTNEKLFF
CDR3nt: TGTGCCAGCAGTAGGACCGACACAACTAATGAAAAACTGTTTTTT

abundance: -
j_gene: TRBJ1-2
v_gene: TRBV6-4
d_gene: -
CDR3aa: CASSPTGANYGYTF
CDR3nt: TGTGCCAGCAGTCCGACAGGAGCTAACTATGGCTACACCTTC

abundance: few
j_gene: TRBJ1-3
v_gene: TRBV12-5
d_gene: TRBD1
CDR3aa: CASGAGGQPGNTIYF
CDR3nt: TGTGCTAGTGGGGCAGGGGGTCAGCCTGGAAACACCATATATTTT

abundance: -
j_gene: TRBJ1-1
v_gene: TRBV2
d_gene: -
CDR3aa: CASQTVMNTEAFF
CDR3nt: TGTGCCAGTCAGACAGTAATGAACACTGAAGCTTTCTTT

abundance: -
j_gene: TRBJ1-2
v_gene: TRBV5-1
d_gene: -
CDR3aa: CASSLVPARQNYGYTF
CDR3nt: TGCGCCAGCAGCTTGGTCCCGGCCAGACAAAACTATGGCTACACCTTC

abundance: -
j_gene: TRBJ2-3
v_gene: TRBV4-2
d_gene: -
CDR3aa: CASSMVKSGASTDTQYF
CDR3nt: TGTGCCAGCAGCATGGTTAAAAGCGGTGCTAGCACAGATACGCAGTATTTT

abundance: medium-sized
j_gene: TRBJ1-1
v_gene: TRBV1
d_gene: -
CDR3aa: CTSSQDPTGTEAFF
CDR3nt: TGCACCAGCAGCCAAGATCCGACGGGAACTGAAGCTTTCTTT

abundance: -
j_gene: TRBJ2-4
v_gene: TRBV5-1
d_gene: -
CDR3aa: CASSLNRAKNIQYF
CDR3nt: TGCGCCAGCAGCTTGAACAGGGCCAAAAACATTCAGTACTTC

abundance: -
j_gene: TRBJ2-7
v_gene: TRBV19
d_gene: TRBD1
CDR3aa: CASSLTGASYEQYF
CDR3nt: TGTGCCAGTAGTCTGACAGGGGCATCCTACGAGCAGTACTTC

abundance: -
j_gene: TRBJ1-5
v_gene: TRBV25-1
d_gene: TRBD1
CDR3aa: CASTGTGERQPQHF
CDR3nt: TGTGCCAGCACCGGGACAGGGGAAAGGCAGCCCCAGCATTTT

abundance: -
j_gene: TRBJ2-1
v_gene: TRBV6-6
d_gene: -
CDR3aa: CASSYAGSSSYNEQFF
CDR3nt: TGTGCCAGCAGTTACGCAGGTTCAAGCTCCTACAATGAGCAGTTCTTC

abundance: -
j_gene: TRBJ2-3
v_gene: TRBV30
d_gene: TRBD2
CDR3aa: CAWSRGTSGRPVTDTQYF
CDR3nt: TGTGCCTGGAGTAGAGGGACTAGCGGGAGGCCGGTCACAGATACGCAGTATTTT

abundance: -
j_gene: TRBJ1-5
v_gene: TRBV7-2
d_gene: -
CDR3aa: CASSLANNNQPQHF
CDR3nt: TGTGCCAGCAGCTTAGCAAATAACAATCAGCCCCAGCATTTT